This T cell receptor (beta chain) was retrieved from a study of shared clonotypes between healthy human individuals (dated by TCRdb to 2020 to 2022). Background for the entire study: The cohort included a few men and a couple of women between 18 and 49 years of age. For each donor, CD4 naive and CD4 memory were each given three plates, CD8 naive was given two plates, and CD8 memory was given one plate. To estimate repertoire size and how much clonotype sharing occurs between individuals, the study deeply sequenced the blood TCR repertoires of several healthy adults. To increase sequencing depth and limit assay-specific biases, different laboratories used diverse techniques to prepare libraries and sequence TCR repertoires. Between about 0.9 and 8.9 billion PBMCs per donor were obtained by leukapheresis. Study-level results and caveats: Across a few donors, approximately 5% of naive CD4, 3% to 3.5% of naive CD8, 2.3% of memory CD4, and approximately 0.42% of memory CD8 clonotypes were shared. Compared with non-shared clonotypes, clonotypes shared by all four sorted-subset donors had higher generation probabilities. Estimated clonotype richness was generally larger for naive than for memory subsets. Sampling was restricted to blood, and TCR repertoires in tissues likely differ from the TCR repertoires found in blood. The genetic and exposure-history diversity represented was limited by the small number of donors. Incomplete sequencing was indicated by rarefaction of sorted-subset datasets, despite the large sequencing depth. Pairwise subsampling led to the expectation that sequencing depth would affect the degree of clonotype sharing among donors.

Using the deep immunoSEQ assay, TCR CDR3 regions were amplified from genomic DNA by multiplex PCR. Genomic DNA extracted from each cell subset was distributed evenly over all wells of several immunoSEQ 96-well plates, and each plate served as one replicate. Each replicate PCR for sorted subsets received 200 ng genomic DNA, equal to tens of thousands of T cell genomes. Purified libraries were quantified with a Qubit 3.0 fluorometer, sized on a Bioanalyzer 2100, and re-quantified with the KAPA Library Quantification kit. A separate single-read 150-cycle Illumina NextSeq 550 flow cell was used to sequence each immunoSEQ 96-well plate. Concerning the study's data processing: The immunoSEQ output contained only junctional sequences without quality scores, so filtering could not match that applied to full-length reads. To assign V/J genes and CDR3, sequences were annotated using PyIR, a Python wrapper for IgBLAST v1.9, with IMGT germline references. Reads with weak V/J assignments (E-value above 1e-6), missing CDR3, stop codons, out-of-frame junctions, or ambiguous translated residues were removed. V3J clonotypes were defined by identical inferred V gene, J gene, and CDR3 amino acid sequence. The percentage overlap between two repertoires was calculated by dividing the number of shared unique clonotypes by the size of the smaller repertoire. RTK rarefaction, the Chao1 estimator, and Recon v2.1 estimates of unobserved clonotypes were used to assess repertoire richness. OLGA was used to compute generation probabilities for all TCRbeta clonotypes that the gDNA method yielded from a handful of donors. TCRdb carries this immuneACCESS record with in-frame sequences only. Its versions omit some clonotypes, under half of them owing to an unresolved V gene in the studies checked, with the rest unexplained. From that table come the V and J calls and clone size; the DNA was used to work out D and trimming. The sample table shows a few million clones, and around 94% are seen once. The ten largest clones capture over 0.12% of the sample.

On this clone itself: It lacks a known antigen. No per-base quality is available; no much larger clone lies one base away.

V is trimmed back by 5 bases and J by 9 bases, and the junction contains 6 bases that no gene match accounts for. The CDR1 and CDR2 encoded by the germline V gene are SGHRS and YFSETQ. There are 13 amino acids in the CDR3, from cysteine to phenylalanine inclusive. The sequence is cut down to CDR3 DNA, 39 bases in frame from base 1. Healthy HIV-negative adults with no recently reported acute infections or vaccinations were included as donors. Every donor was a Caucasian adult living in Nashville, Tennessee, USA. CD4+ T cells were enriched by magnetic negative selection, after which naive cells were positively selected on CD45RA and the negative fraction was taken as the memory subset. Blood was obtained by leukapheresis, after which PBMCs were separated by Ficoll-Histopaque density gradient centrifugation and cryopreserved in liquid nitrogen vapor phase. Analytical flow cytometry was used to check the purity and quantity of every magnetically sorted T cell population. Each sorted fraction had its genomic DNA isolated and then quantified by UV absorbance on a Nanodrop 2000c.

The origin of this receptor is a man younger than 35 in good health. The sequenced sample consisted of naive CD4+ T cells sorted from blood. Explained via the paper, the cell subset or site label denotes: CD45RA+ positively selected. The V and J segments used are TRBV5-1 and TRBJ2-1, and TRBD1 matches 9 of the central bases. The nucleotide sequence reads as follows: TGCGCCAGCAGTCCGGGACAGGGACTTGAGCAGTTCTTC. Its coded protein is CASSPGQGLEQFF.